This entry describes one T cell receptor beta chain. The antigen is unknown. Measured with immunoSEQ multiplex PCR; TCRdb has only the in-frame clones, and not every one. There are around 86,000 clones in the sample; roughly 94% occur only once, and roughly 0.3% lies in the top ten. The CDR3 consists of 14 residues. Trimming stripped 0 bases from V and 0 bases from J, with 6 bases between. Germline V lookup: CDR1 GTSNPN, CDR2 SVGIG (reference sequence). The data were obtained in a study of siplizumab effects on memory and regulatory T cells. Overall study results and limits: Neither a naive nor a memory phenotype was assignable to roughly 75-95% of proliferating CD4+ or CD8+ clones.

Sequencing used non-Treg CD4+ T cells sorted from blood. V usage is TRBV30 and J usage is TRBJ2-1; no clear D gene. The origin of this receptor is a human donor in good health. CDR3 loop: CAWSVWSSYNEQFF. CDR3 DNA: TGTGCCTGGAGTGTGTGGAGCTCCTACAATGAGCAGTTCTTC.